A selection of T cell receptor beta chains follows, all from one sample in a study of OX40 agonist ivuxolimab in advanced cancers. Repertoires were generated with immunoSEQ multiplex PCR, while TCRdb's copy carries only in-frame clones and drops some. The sample contains some 77,000 clones, 75% to 90% of which appear only once. The input for sequencing was CD4+ or CD8+ T cells sorted from blood, taken in a trial of the OX40 agonist ivuxolimab. All receptors come from an adult with an advanced solid tumor such as melanoma, head and neck, liver or kidney cancer. Both conserved end residues are part of each CDR3. The D gene is left open where the match is weak. Clone size is stated in some rows and not others, as once, few, many or a class when expanded.

clone size,CDR3 length,V gene,J gene,D gene,CDR3 protein,CDR3 DNA
-,16,TRBV19,TRBJ1-2,-,CASSIRSRTANYGYTF,TGTGCCAGTAGTATCAGGTCAAGGACCGCTAACTATGGCTACACCTTC
-,13,TRBV30,TRBJ1-2,TRBD1,CACRDSVNYGYTF,TGTGCCTGCCGGGACAGTGTTAACTATGGCTACACCTTC
-,14,TRBV19,TRBJ2-1,-,CASSIGLVHNEQFF,TGTGCCAGTAGTATTGGTCTAGTCCACAATGAGCAGTTCTTC
-,15,TRBV5-6,TRBJ2-7,-,CASSKRQGGTYEQYF,TGTGCCAGCAGCAAACGACAGGGAGGTACCTACGAGCAGTACTTC
-,16,TRBV7-3,TRBJ2-1,TRBD2,CASSLYRIAGNNEQFF,TGTGCCAGCAGCTTATATCGAATAGCGGGAAACAATGAGCAGTTCTTC
-,15,TRBV10-3,TRBJ2-3,-,CAISELGGDTDTQYF,TGTGCCATCAGTGAGTTGGGGGGAGACACAGATACGCAGTATTTT
once,17,TRBV7-6,TRBJ2-5,TRBD1,CASSLTRQGVRRETQYF,TGTGCCAGCAGCTTAACTAGACAGGGGGTCAGGAGAGAGACCCAGTACTTC
-,16,TRBV11-2,TRBJ1-1,-,CASSYSSVGLPWGAFF,TGTGCCAGCAGCTACAGCTCGGTGGGCCTTCCTTGGGGAGCTTTCTTT
-,13,TRBV6-5,TRBJ2-7,TRBD1,CASGTGGFYEQYF,TGTGCCAGCGGGACAGGGGGTTTTTACGAGCAGTACTTC
-,14,TRBV7-2,TRBJ1-2,-,CASSPRGSGYGYTF,TGTGCCAGCAGCCCTAGGGGCAGCGGCTATGGCTACACCTTC
-,15,TRBV6-5,TRBJ2-2,TRBD1,CASSPGTGFSGELFF,TGTGCCAGCAGTCCCGGGACAGGGTTTTCCGGGGAGCTGTTTTTT
-,16,TRBV4-2,TRBJ1-3,-,CASSQGLPNSGNTIYF,TGTGCCAGCAGCCAGGGACTCCCCAACTCTGGAAACACCATATATTTT
-,15,TRBV11-2,TRBJ2-5,TRBD1,CASSLGTGGGETQYF,TGTGCCAGCAGCTTAGGCACAGGGGGAGGTGAGACCCAGTACTTC
-,15,TRBV23-1,TRBJ1-1,-,CASSQYAATYTEAFF,TGCGCCAGCAGCCAGTACGCCGCTACTTACACTGAAGCTTTCTTT
-,14,TRBV5-1,TRBJ2-1,TRBD2,CASSFSGTYNEQFF,TGCGCCAGCAGCTTCAGCGGGACCTACAATGAGCAGTTCTTC
-,17,TRBV7-2,TRBJ2-7,TRBD2,CASSLGRLAGARYEQYF,TGTGCCAGCAGCTTAGGCCGACTAGCGGGGGCGCGCTACGAGCAGTACTTC